The 31 T cell receptor beta chains given below trace back to one sample, sequenced in a study of cytomegalovirus exposure and HLA in healthy donors. The study ran its PCR with 60 Vbeta and 13 Jbeta primers. Repertoires were generated with immunoSEQ multiplex PCR, while TCRdb's copy carries only in-frame clones and drops some. The table shows under 250,000 clones, with roughly 72% occurring only once. Specimen: PBMCs. The origin of the receptors is a man younger than 45 in good health and CMV-seronegative.

The V and J genes are TRBV6-6 and TRBJ2-1; 13 nucleotides agree with TRBD2. This CDR3 is built from 15 residues. After removal of 6 bases from V and 13 bases from J, the junction contained 12 bases not matched to a gene. Per the germline V gene, CDR1 is MNHNY and CDR2 is SVGAGI (reference sequence). Here the CDR3 reads CASRLTSGRGSIQFF. CDR3 nucleotides: TGTGCCAGCAGACTAACTAGCGGGAGGGGGTCCATACAGTTCTTC.

The chain carries TRBV5-4 and TRBJ2-2; TRBD2 agrees at 7 bases. The germline CDR1 and CDR2 sequences are SGHNT and YYREEE (reference sequence). The V and J ends lost 3 bases and 6 bases, in that order; junction bases with no gene match: 11. This CDR3 is built from 16 residues. CDR3 loop: CASSSRTRRDSGELFF. The CDR3 region has the DNA TGTGCCAGCAGCTCTCGGACTAGGAGGGACTCCGGGGAGCTGTTTTTT.

This chain links TRBV5-6 with TRBJ2-7; 8 bases align to TRBD1. This CDR3 comprises 13 residues. In germline, CDR1 is SGHDT, CDR2 YYEEEE. Germline trimming cut 4 bases from V and 2 bases from J; bases unmatched to any gene: 2. The CDR3 DNA follows: TGTGCCAGCAGCCTGACAGGGGCCTACGAGCAGTACTTC. It translates to CASSLTGAYEQYF.

The chain uses TRBV27 and TRBJ2-1; 13 positions agree with TRBD2. Germline assignment: CDR1 MNHEY and CDR2 SMNVEV (reference sequence). V dropped 2 bases and J dropped 5; count of bases not matched to a gene: 6. The CDR3 length is 17 residues. The CDR3 loop is CASSLGLGLAGNNEQFF. The CDR3 nucleotides read TGTGCCAGCAGTTTAGGGCTGGGACTAGCGGGAAACAATGAGCAGTTCTTC.

This clone was picked up a small number of times. The chain employs TRBV18 and TRBJ2-3; D uncertain. V was trimmed by 3 bases and J by 3 bases, leaving 16 bases between them. The CDR3 totals 16 residues. Germline CDR1 is KGHSH and CDR2 is LQKENI. CDR3 loop: CASSPSTESYTDTQYF. In DNA form, the CDR3 reads TGTGCCAGCTCACCGTCCACGGAGAGTTATACAGATACGCAGTATTTT.

This chain links TRBV5-1 with TRBJ2-2; D perhaps matches TRBD2 (5 bases). From germline, CDR1 is SGHRS and CDR2 YFSETQ. The CDR3 extends over 14 amino acids. Trimming shortened V by 3 bases and J by 5 bases, and 11 bases separated the two germline ends. CDR3 DNA sequence: TGCGCCAGCAGCTATGACGGACTTACCGGGGAGCTGTTTTTT. Translating gives CASSYDGLTGELFF.

This chain connects TRBV5-1 to TRBJ2-7; a possible D gene is TRBD2 (6 bases). V was pared by 4 bases and J by 0 bases, with 11 bases between. This CDR3 has 14 amino acids. The germline CDR1 and CDR2 sequences are SGHRS and YFSETQ. The CDR3 reads CASSRDFYSYEQYF. The CDR3 DNA reads as TGCGCCAGCAGCCGGGACTTTTACTCCTACGAGCAGTACTTC. Variable domain in full (rest from reference TRBV5-1 and TRBJ2-7): KAGVTQTPRYLIKTRGQQVTLSCSPISGHRSVSWYQQTPGQGLQFLFEYFSETQRNKGNFPGRFSGRQFSNSRSEMNVSTLELGDSALYLCASSRDFYSYEQYFGPGTRLTVT.

The rearrangement links TRBV30 to TRBJ1-1; 8 bases match TRBD1. This CDR3 region has 13 residues. Losses at the gene ends were 5 bases for V and 3 bases for J; bases not matched to a gene: 5. CDR1 and CDR2 (germline): GTSNPN, SVGIG (reference sequence). CDR3 DNA: TGTGCCTGGGTTTTCAGGGGGCACACTGAAGCTTTCTTT. Protein sequence: CAWVFRGHTEAFF.

This clone turned up a few times. The chain employs TRBV9 and TRBJ2-5; D remains unclear. Per the germline V gene, CDR1 is SGDLS and CDR2 is YYNGEE. CDR3 length: 13 amino acids. V was pared by 0 bases and J by 4 bases, with 7 bases between. CDR3 amino acids: CASSVVYGETQYF. DNA for the CDR3: TGTGCCAGCAGCGTAGTTTACGGAGAGACCCAGTACTTC.

The chain employs TRBV6-5 and TRBJ1-2; D unclear. CDR3 length: 15 amino acids. Germline assignment: CDR1 MNHEY and CDR2 SVGAGI. Trimming cost V 9 bases and J 8 bases, with 25 bases left between them. The CDR3 here is CASLKQGSRRGGYTF. The DNA of the CDR3 is TGTGCCAGTCTCAAGCAAGGCAGCCGGAGAGGAGGCTACACCTTC.

The CDR3 DNA follows: TGCAGCGTAATTACCCAGCGGGAGGGCAGGACAGATACGCAGTATTTT. This gives the protein CSVITQREGRTDTQYF. The chain joins TRBV29-1 to TRBJ2-3, with TRBD2 matching 10 bases. The junction had 12 bases not matched to a gene; V was cut back by 6 bases and J by 3 bases. CDR1 SQVTM and CDR2 ANQGSEA come from the germline V gene. The CDR3 covers 16 residues.

The CDR3 spells CASSLSQGTNTEAFF. The CDR3 DNA reads as TGTGCCAGCAGCTTATCTCAGGGGACGAACACTGAAGCTTTCTTT. The gene calls are TRBV7-9 and TRBJ1-1; D is possibly TRBD1 (6 bases). V was shortened by 2 bases and J by 1 base, with 11 bases between the two germline ends. This CDR3 is built from 15 residues. The germline V gene encodes CDR1 SEHNR and CDR2 FQNEAQ (reference sequence).

The V and J genes are TRBV19 and TRBJ2-1, with TRBD1 matching over 9 bases. The CDR3 runs to 14 residues. V shed 10 bases and J 12 bases; nucleotides not matched to a gene: 16. CDR1 and CDR2 from the germline V gene are LNHDA and SQIVND (reference sequence). The CDR3 DNA sequence: TGTGCCACCAGTTTGGGACAGGGTGGTGTGGGGCAGTTCTTC. This translates into CATSLGQGGVGQFF.

This clone was counted a few times. The J gene is TRBJ1-5, the V gene TRBV27, with D possibly TRBD1 on 6 matching bases. Germline lookup yields CDR1 MNHEY and CDR2 SMNVEV (reference sequence). The V and J ends lost 0 bases and 0 bases respectively, with 15 bases between them. CDR3 length: 18 amino acids. The CDR3 here is CASSLSPLTGDSNQPQHF. The CDR3 bases are TGTGCCAGCAGTTTATCCCCCTTGACAGGAGATAGCAATCAGCCCCAGCATTTT.

V and J are TRBV5-1 and TRBJ2-3; 13 bases fit TRBD2. CDR3 length: 17 amino acids. CDR1 and CDR2 (germline): SGHRS, YFSETQ. Losses at the gene ends were 3 bases for V and 5 bases for J; bases not matched to a gene: 9. The CDR3 loop reads CASSSGTSGTLGDTQYF. Written as DNA, the CDR3 is TGCGCCAGCAGCTCCGGGACTAGCGGGACCTTAGGAGATACGCAGTATTTT. The complete variable domain, with remaining parts taken from reference TRBV5-1 and TRBJ2-3, reads KAGVTQTPRYLIKTRGQQVTLSCSPISGHRSVSWYQQTPGQGLQFLFEYFSETQRNKGNFPGRFSGRQFSNSRSEMNVSTLELGDSALYLCASSSGTSGTLGDTQYFGPGTRLTVL.

The chain recombines TRBV5-1 with TRBJ2-7; 8 nucleotides align to TRBD1. Germline trimming cut 1 base from V and 0 bases from J; bases unmatched to any gene: 3. The CDR3 extends over 15 amino acids. Germline CDR1 is SGHRS and CDR2 is YFSETQ. This chain's CDR3 is CASSLSQGVSYEQYF. The CDR3 bases are TGCGCCAGCAGCTTGTCACAGGGGGTCTCCTACGAGCAGTACTTC.

The chain couples TRBV10-2 to TRBJ2-7; D gene uncertain. Germline V gene sequence: CDR1 WSHSY, CDR2 SAAADI. Trimming cost V 3 bases and J 6 bases, with 6 bases left between them. The CDR3 is 11 residues long. This chain's CDR3 is CASSDAGEQYF. The DNA of the CDR3 is TGCGCCAGCAGTGACGCAGGCGAGCAGTACTTC.

The genes are TRBV2 and TRBJ2-1; 11 bases line up with TRBD2. J was trimmed by 6 bases and V by 6 bases; bases with no gene match: 10. CDR1 and CDR2 from the germline V gene are SNHLY and FYNNEI. CDR3 size: 16 residues. In DNA, the CDR3 is TGTGCCAGCAGAGTCGACCTAGCGGGAGGTCTCAATGAGCAGTTCTTC. Amino acid sequence: CASRVDLAGGLNEQFF.

The J gene is TRBJ2-7, the V gene TRBV21-1; the table names TRBD2, a call not compared with the DNA. TRBV21-1 is an annotated pseudogene. This CDR3 is 16 amino acids long. In nucleotides, the CDR3 is TGTGCCAGCCGACTTAGGATGTCCGTCCAATCCTACGAGCAGTACTTC. Its protein is CASRLRMSVQSYEQYF.

Remarks on this clone: Different DNA sequences within this sample yield the same CDR3. The rearrangement uses TRBV6-1 and TRBJ2-2, with a tentative D call TRBD2 (5 bases). The CDR3 consists of 13 residues. Germline V gene lookup returns CDR1 MNHNS and CDR2 SASEGT. The V gene lost 2 bases and the J gene lost 6 bases, with 7 bases spanning the gap. The CDR3 sequence: CASSELEAGELFF. The DNA of the CDR3 is TGTGCCAGCAGTGAACTGGAGGCCGGGGAGCTGTTTTTT.

The J gene is TRBJ2-7, the V gene TRBV18; the D gene is possibly TRBD2 (6 bases). The germline V gene has CDR1 KGHSH and CDR2 LQKENI. The CDR3 contains 13 residues. Trimming pared 3 bases from V and 3 bases from J, leaving 9 bases between. CDR3 nucleotide sequence: TGTGCCAGCTCACCGCGGCGGGACTACGAGCAGTACTTC. The encoded protein is CASSPRRDYEQYF.

This clone was counted a few times. This same CDR3 is encoded by further DNA sequences in the sample. The chain combines TRBV10-2 with TRBJ2-7, with 8 bases matching TRBD2. Germline CDR1 is WSHSY and CDR2 is SAAADI. This CDR3 has 15 residues. V trimming: 2 bases; J trimming: 4 bases; junction bases outside the gene matches: 7. Here the CDR3 reads CASSERTGGPYEQYF. CDR3 in DNA: TGCGCCAGCAGTGAGAGAACGGGAGGGCCGTACGAGCAGTACTTC.

J is TRBJ1-2 and V is TRBV5-1; D possibly corresponds to TRBD1 (5 bases). V was trimmed by 5 bases and J by 2 bases, leaving 13 bases between them. Germline CDR1 SGHRS, CDR2 YFSETQ. The CDR3 spans 14 residues. This chain's CDR3 is CASRPDIGNYGYTF. CDR3 nucleotides: TGCGCCAGCAGGCCGGACATCGGAAACTATGGCTACACCTTC.

The V call is TRBV6-5, the J call TRBJ1-4, with D unresolved. There are 15 residues in the CDR3. The germline CDR1 and CDR2 sequences are MNHEY and SVGAGI. V was trimmed by 2 bases and J by 6 bases, leaving 13 bases between them. CDR3 loop: CASSYTAGSDEKLFF. In DNA, the CDR3 is TGTGCCAGCAGTTACACAGCAGGTAGCGATGAAAAACTGTTTTTT.

V usage is TRBV7-9 and J usage is TRBJ2-3; a weak D match, TRBD1 (5 bases). V lost 5 bases, J lost 2 bases, and 8 bases lay in between. Per germline, CDR1 SEHNR and CDR2 FQNEAQ (reference sequence). The CDR3 has 13 residues. The CDR3: CASSPTVTDTQYF. Written as DNA, the CDR3 is TGTGCCAGCAGCCCGACAGTCACAGATACGCAGTATTTT.

This clone has a single count. The chain joins TRBV9 to TRBJ2-2, with 9 nucleotides matching TRBD2. With 2 bases clipped from V and 4 bases from J, the junction kept 3 bases outside the gene matches. The CDR3 extends over 15 amino acids. The germline CDR1 and CDR2 sequences are SGDLS and YYNGEE. CDR3 coding DNA: TGTGCCAGCAGCGTTAGCGGGAGTATCACCGGGGAGCTGTTTTTT. Amino acid sequence: CASSVSGSITGELFF. The full variable domain, its missing parts supplied by reference TRBV9 and TRBJ2-2, is DSGVTQTPKHLITATGQRVTLRCSPRSGDLSVYWYQQSLDQGLQFLIQYYNGEERAKGNILERFSAQQFPDLHSELNLSSLELGDSALYFCASSVSGSITGELFFGEGSRLTVL.

The rearrangement links TRBV5-5 to TRBJ2-7; 8 bases are shared with TRBD2. This CDR3 contains 15 residues. The junction had 6 bases not matched to a gene; V was cut back by 0 bases and J by 4 bases. Per germline, CDR1 SGHKS and CDR2 YYEKEE (reference sequence). CDR3 sequence: CASSLVAGLLYEQYF. CDR3 sequence (DNA): TGTGCCAGCAGCTTGGTAGCGGGACTGTTGTACGAGCAGTACTTC.

The chain couples TRBV2 to TRBJ2-3; D gene ambiguous. V was cut by 6 bases and J by 1 base, with 8 bases left in between. CDR3 size: 13 residues. Germline V gene data show CDR1 as SNHLY and CDR2 as FYNNEI. This chain's CDR3 is CASRPIGTDTQYF. CDR3 DNA sequence: TGTGCCAGCAGACCGATAGGCACAGATACGCAGTATTTT. Filled out from reference TRBV2 and TRBJ2-3, the complete variable domain reads EPEVTQTPSHQVTQMGQEVILRCVPISNHLYFYWYRQILGQKVEFLVSFYNNEISEKSEIFDDQFSVERPDGSNFTLKIRSTKLEDSAMYFCASRPIGTDTQYFGPGTRLTVL.

The chain is built from TRBV5-1 and TRBJ2-5; the match to TRBD2 covers 8 bases. This CDR3 has 17 residues. With 1 base clipped from V and 3 bases from J, the junction kept 11 bases outside the gene matches. The germline gives CDR1 SGHRS, CDR2 YFSETQ. CDR3 sequence reads: CASSLFSLAGSKETQYF. The CDR3 DNA reads TGCGCCAGCAGCTTGTTCAGCCTAGCGGGCTCAAAAGAGACCCAGTACTTC.

The chain links TRBV19 to TRBJ2-7, with 10 bases aligning to TRBD1. The ends lost 5 bases at V and 4 bases at J; junction bases unmatched: 5. The CDR3 length is 14 residues. The V gene's germline CDR1 is LNHDA and CDR2 SQIVND (reference sequence). CDR3 sequence: CASSQRTGGYEQYF. CDR3 DNA sequence: TGTGCCAGTAGTCAAAGGACAGGGGGTTACGAGCAGTACTTC.

The gene calls are TRBV7-9 and TRBJ2-7; 7 bases match TRBD1. Trimming at V came to 1 base and at J to 3 bases, leaving 3 bases not matched to a gene. Germline V gene lookup returns CDR1 SEHNR and CDR2 FQNEAQ (reference sequence). This CDR3 contains 14 residues. CDR3 DNA: TGTGCCAGCAGCTTAGTAGGGGGCCACTACGAGCAGTACTTC. This encodes CASSLVGGHYEQYF. The whole variable domain, filled in from reference TRBV7-9 and TRBJ2-7, reads DTGVSQNPRHKITKRGQNVTFRCDPISEHNRLYWYRQTLGQGPEFLTYFQNEAQLEKSRLLSDRFSAERPKGSFSTLEIQRTEQGDSAMYLCASSLVGGHYEQYFGPGTRLTVT.